This is a list of T cell receptor beta chains from one sample in a study of patients and donors after allogeneic stem cell transplantation. From the RT-PCR reads, TCRdb called clonotypes with MiXCR, one entry per CDR3 protein. The sample records 70,000 to 85,000 distinct CDR3 sequences, around 27% being singletons. Sequences were obtained from blood, either unsorted or a sorted T cell fraction (not recorded which). The receptors here all came from a human donor who was either an allogeneic HSCT recipient or a stem cell or donor lymphocyte infusion donor (not recorded which). It is not recorded whose cells these are; they may come from a transplant donor. Both conserved end residues are part of each CDR3. D genes are given only for firm matches. The size field is filled for only some rows; it gives once, few, many or a size class.

clone size	V gene	J gene	D gene	CDR3 protein	CDR3 DNA
NA	TRBV6-6	TRBJ2-1	TRBD1	CASSPRDSFYYNEQFF	TGTGCCAGCAGTCCCCGGGACAGTTTTTACTACAATGAGCAGTTCTTC
medium-sized	TRBV7-9	TRBJ1-2	NA	CASSLWPDDGYTF	TGTGCCAGCAGCTTATGGCCCGACGATGGCTACACCTTC
NA	TRBV20-1	TRBJ1-1	NA	CSASRDTMNTEAFF	TGCAGTGCTAGCCGGGACACCATGAACACTGAAGCTTTCTTT
once	TRBV7-2	TRBJ2-1	NA	CASSPGTFLEQFF	TGTGCCAGCAGCCCAGGGACATTTCTTGAGCAGTTCTTC
once	TRBV12-3/TRBV12-4	TRBJ1-2	NA	CASSLNSNYGYTF	TGTGCCAGCAGTTTGAACAGTAACTATGGCTACACCTTC
few	TRBV3-1	TRBJ1-1	TRBD1	CASSQTGGITEAFF	TGTGCCAGCAGCCAGACAGGGGGCATCACTGAAGCTTTCTTT
NA	TRBV7-2	TRBJ1-2	TRBD1	CASAQDRGNDYGYTF	TGTGCCAGCGCCCAGGACAGGGGTAATGACTATGGCTACACCTTC
NA	TRBV5-1	TRBJ2-1	NA	CASSLVAGPNEQFF	TGCGCCAGCAGCTTGGTGGCGGGGCCCAATGAGCAGTTCTTC
few	TRBV18	TRBJ2-2	NA	CASSRGPTNTGELFF	TGTGCCAGCTCCCGGGGACCTACGAACACCGGGGAGCTGTTTTTT
once	TRBV12-3/TRBV12-4	TRBJ2-1	NA	CASNRNKAYNEQFF	TGTGCCAGCAACCGGAATAAGGCTTACAATGAGCAGTTCTTC
NA	TRBV27	TRBJ2-1	NA	CASSPPGAVENNEQFF	TGTGCCAGCAGTCCCCCCGGGGCAGTCGAAAACAATGAGCAGTTCTTC
many	TRBV12-3/TRBV12-4	TRBJ1-2	NA	CASSPNYGYTF	TGTGCCAGCAGTCCAAACTATGGCTACACCTTC
NA	TRBV5-1	TRBJ2-4	NA	CASSRGYQNIQYF	TGCGCCAGCAGCAGGGGTTATCAAAACATTCAGTACTTC
NA	TRBV7-2	TRBJ1-5	NA	CASSLGRVGQPQHF	TGTGCCAGCAGCTTAGGCAGGGTGGGCCAGCCCCAGCATTTT
NA	TRBV6-5	TRBJ1-1	NA	CASSYGANEAFF	TGTGCCAGCAGTTACGGAGCGAATGAAGCTTTCTTT
once	TRBV6-1	TRBJ2-7	NA	CASSETGSVYEQYF	TGTGCCAGCAGTGAAACCGGTAGTGTGTACGAGCAGTACTTC
once	TRBV4-1	TRBJ2-7	NA	CASSPQASSYEQYF	TGCGCCAGCAGCCCACAGGCCAGCTCCTACGAGCAGTACTTC
few	TRBV5-1	TRBJ1-2	NA	CASSPGPDGYTF	TGCGCCAGCAGCCCGGGGCCAGATGGCTACACCTTC
few	TRBV20-1	TRBJ1-1	NA	CSARWTGERAGAFF	TGCAGTGCTAGATGGACCGGGGAAAGGGCCGGAGCTTTCTTT
NA	TRBV7-9	TRBJ2-7	TRBD2	CASSSPGLAGYEQYF	TGTGCCAGCAGCTCCCCGGGACTAGCGGGTTACGAGCAGTACTTC
NA	TRBV29-1	TRBJ2-1	NA	CSVDWRDNEQFF	TGCAGCGTTGATTGGCGAGACAATGAGCAGTTCTTC
once	TRBV12-3/TRBV12-4	TRBJ2-3	TRBD1	CASKTRGLRGDTQYF	TGTGCCAGCAAGACGAGGGGGCTTCGTGGAGATACGCAGTATTTT
NA	TRBV4-1	TRBJ1-5	NA	CASSQSVPGRQNQPQHF	TGCGCCAGCAGCCAATCAGTGCCGGGACGGCAGAATCAGCCCCAGCATTTT
few	TRBV2	TRBJ2-7	NA	CASSILVPYEQYF	TGTGCCAGCAGTATACTTGTCCCCTACGAGCAGTACTTC
few	TRBV19	TRBJ2-3	TRBD2	CASSPRLAGGPTDTQYF	TGTGCCAGTAGTCCTAGACTAGCGGGAGGGCCCACAGATACGCAGTATTTT
NA	TRBV29-1	TRBJ2-7	NA	CSVVGANSYEQYF	TGCAGCGTTGTAGGGGCCAATTCCTACGAGCAGTACTTC
few	TRBV12-3/TRBV12-4	TRBJ1-1	NA	CASTKQGSEAFF	TGTGCCAGCACCAAACAGGGCTCTGAAGCTTTCTTT
NA	TRBV7-9	TRBJ2-3	NA	CASSTSQGRDTQYF	TGTGCCAGCAGCACGTCACAGGGCAGGGATACGCAGTATTTT
NA	TRBV10-3	TRBJ2-5	NA	CAISELETQYF	TGTGCCATCAGTGAGTTAGAGACCCAGTACTTC
NA	TRBV6-6	TRBJ2-2	NA	CASIYRVDGELFF	TGTGCCAGCATCTACAGGGTAGACGGGGAGCTGTTTTTT
few	TRBV5-6	TRBJ1-1	TRBD1	CASSYRQGSPEAFF	TGTGCCAGCAGTTACCGACAGGGTAGCCCTGAAGCTTTCTTT
NA	TRBV13	TRBJ2-1	TRBD1	CASSLDQGENEQFF	TGTGCCAGCAGCTTAGACCAGGGGGAGAATGAGCAGTTCTTC
few	TRBV12-3/TRBV12-4	TRBJ1-6	NA	CASSFQGKSPLHF	TGTGCCAGCAGTTTCCAGGGGAAATCACCCCTCCACTTT
many	TRBV7-2	TRBJ1-5	NA	CASSLDSQTGNQPQHF	TGTGCCAGCAGCTTAGATTCGCAGACAGGAAATCAGCCCCAGCATTTT
many	TRBV12-3/TRBV12-4	TRBJ1-3	NA	CASSYGNTIYF	TGTGCCAGCAGTTACGGAAACACCATATATTTT
NA	TRBV4-2	TRBJ1-4	TRBD1	CASSQEGGQGEKLFF	TGTGCCAGCAGCCAAGAAGGAGGACAGGGAGAAAAACTGTTTTTT
few	TRBV4-1	TRBJ1-4	TRBD1	CASSQPDRATNEKLFF	TGCGCCAGCAGCCAACCCGACAGGGCAACTAATGAAAAACTGTTTTTT
NA	TRBV4-2	TRBJ2-1	TRBD1	CASSQEDRGLLNEQFF	TGTGCCAGCAGCCAAGAAGACAGGGGCTTACTCAATGAGCAGTTCTTC
few	TRBV6-2/TRBV6-3	TRBJ1-1	NA	CASSYSFSQGKMNTEAFF	TGTGCCAGCAGTTACTCGTTCTCCCAGGGCAAGATGAACACTGAAGCTTTCTTT
few	TRBV20-1	TRBJ1-4	NA	CSARDGRAGNEKLFF	TGCAGTGCTAGAGATGGAAGGGCTGGGAATGAAAAACTGTTTTTT
NA	TRBV20-1	TRBJ2-2	NA	CSAIPARTNTGELFF	TGCAGTGCCATCCCGGCACGCACGAACACCGGGGAGCTGTTTTTT
NA	TRBV20-1	TRBJ1-6	NA	CSARDRGSPLHF	TGCAGTGCTAGAGATCGGGGATCACCCCTCCACTTT
few	TRBV12-3/TRBV12-4	TRBJ2-5	NA	CASSSSWRDQETQYF	TGTGCCAGCAGTTCCTCTTGGAGGGACCAAGAGACCCAGTACTTC
few	TRBV7-9	TRBJ2-2	NA	CASSPPDMGEVGELFF	TGTGCCAGCAGCCCCCCTGATATGGGGGAGGTCGGGGAGCTGTTTTTT
NA	TRBV28	TRBJ2-7	TRBD1	CASSFRTGVNREQYF	TGTGCCAGCAGTTTCAGGACAGGGGTAAACCGCGAGCAGTACTTC
NA	TRBV20-1	TRBJ2-7	NA	CSARDLGLSYEQYF	TGCAGTGCTAGAGATTTGGGCTTATCCTACGAGCAGTACTTC
NA	TRBV6-5	TRBJ1-4	NA	CASSYSAGDNEKLFF	TGTGCCAGCAGTTACTCGGCAGGGGATAATGAAAAACTGTTTTTT
NA	TRBV3-1	TRBJ1-1	NA	CASSPNRGPEAFF	TGTGCCAGCAGCCCTAATAGGGGCCCTGAAGCTTTCTTT